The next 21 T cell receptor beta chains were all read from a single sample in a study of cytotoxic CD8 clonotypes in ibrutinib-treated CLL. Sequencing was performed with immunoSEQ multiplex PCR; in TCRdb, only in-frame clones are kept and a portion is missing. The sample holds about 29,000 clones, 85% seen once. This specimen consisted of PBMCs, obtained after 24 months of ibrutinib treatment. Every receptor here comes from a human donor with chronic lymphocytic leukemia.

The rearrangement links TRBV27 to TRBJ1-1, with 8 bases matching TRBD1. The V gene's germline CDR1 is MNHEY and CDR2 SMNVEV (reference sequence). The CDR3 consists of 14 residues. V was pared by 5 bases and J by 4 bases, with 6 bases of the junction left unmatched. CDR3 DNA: TGTGCCAGCAGTGCCAGACAGGGGATCACTGAAGCTTTCTTT. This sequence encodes CASSARQGITEAFF.

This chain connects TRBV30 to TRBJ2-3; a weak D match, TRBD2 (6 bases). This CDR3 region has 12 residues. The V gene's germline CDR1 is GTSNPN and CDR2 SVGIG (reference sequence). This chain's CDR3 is CAMGTAGDTQYF. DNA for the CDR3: TGTGCGATGGGGACTGCGGGGGATACGCAGTATTTT.

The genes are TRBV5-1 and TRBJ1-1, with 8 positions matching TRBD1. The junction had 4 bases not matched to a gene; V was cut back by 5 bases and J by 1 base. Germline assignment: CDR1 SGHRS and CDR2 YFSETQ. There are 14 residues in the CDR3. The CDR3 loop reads CASSTQGANTEAFF. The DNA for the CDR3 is TGCGCCAGCAGTACGCAGGGGGCGAACACTGAAGCTTTCTTT.

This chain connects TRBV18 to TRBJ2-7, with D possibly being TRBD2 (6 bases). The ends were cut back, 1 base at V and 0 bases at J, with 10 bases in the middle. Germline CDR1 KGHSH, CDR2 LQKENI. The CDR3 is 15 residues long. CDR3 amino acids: CASSPQDGSSYEQYF. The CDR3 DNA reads TGTGCCAGCTCACCACAGGACGGGAGCTCCTACGAGCAGTACTTC.

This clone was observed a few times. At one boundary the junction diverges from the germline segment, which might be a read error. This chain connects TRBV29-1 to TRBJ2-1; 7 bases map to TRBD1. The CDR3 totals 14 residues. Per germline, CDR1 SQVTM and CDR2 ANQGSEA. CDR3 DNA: TGCAGCGCCCCAACCGGGACAGACTACCATGAGCAGTTCTTC. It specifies CSAPTGTDYHEQFF.

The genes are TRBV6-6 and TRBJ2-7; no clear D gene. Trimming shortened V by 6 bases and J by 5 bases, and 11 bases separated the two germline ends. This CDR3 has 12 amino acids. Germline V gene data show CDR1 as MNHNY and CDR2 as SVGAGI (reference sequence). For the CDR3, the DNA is TGTGCCAGCAGCCCTGTTAGGGACGAGCAGTACTTC. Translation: CASSPVRDEQYF.

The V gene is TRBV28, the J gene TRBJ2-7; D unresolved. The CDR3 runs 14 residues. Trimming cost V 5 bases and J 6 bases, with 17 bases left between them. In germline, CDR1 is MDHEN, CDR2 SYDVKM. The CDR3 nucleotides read TGTGCCAGCAGTCTCACCTTGGTAGTAGGCGAGCAGTACTTC. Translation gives CASSLTLVVGEQYF.

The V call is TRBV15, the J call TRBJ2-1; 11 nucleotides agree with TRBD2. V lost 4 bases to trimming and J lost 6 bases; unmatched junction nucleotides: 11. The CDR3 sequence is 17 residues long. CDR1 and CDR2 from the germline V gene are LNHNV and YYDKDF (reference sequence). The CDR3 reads CATSNLATSGDANEQFF. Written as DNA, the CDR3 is TGTGCCACCAGCAACCTAGCGACTAGCGGGGACGCCAATGAGCAGTTCTTC. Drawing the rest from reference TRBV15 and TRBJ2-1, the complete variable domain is DAMVIQNPRYQVTQFGKPVTLSCSQTLNHNVMYWYQQKSSQAPKLLFHYYDKDFNNEADTPDNFQSRRPNTSFCFLDIRSPGLGDTAMYLCATSNLATSGDANEQFFGPGTRLTVL.

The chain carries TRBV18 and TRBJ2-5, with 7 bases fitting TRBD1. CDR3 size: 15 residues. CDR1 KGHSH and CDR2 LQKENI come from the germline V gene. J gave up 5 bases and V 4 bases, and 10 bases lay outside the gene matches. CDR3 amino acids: CASSLWDSEGETQYF. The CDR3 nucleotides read TGTGCCAGCTCACTATGGGACAGTGAAGGGGAGACCCAGTACTTC.

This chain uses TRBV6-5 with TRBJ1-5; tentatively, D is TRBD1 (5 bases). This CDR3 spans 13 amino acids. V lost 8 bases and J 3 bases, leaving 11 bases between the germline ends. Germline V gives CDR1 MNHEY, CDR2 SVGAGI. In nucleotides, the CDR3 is TGTGCCAGCCGTAGACAGAACAATCAGCCCCAGCATTTT. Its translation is CASRRQNNQPQHF.

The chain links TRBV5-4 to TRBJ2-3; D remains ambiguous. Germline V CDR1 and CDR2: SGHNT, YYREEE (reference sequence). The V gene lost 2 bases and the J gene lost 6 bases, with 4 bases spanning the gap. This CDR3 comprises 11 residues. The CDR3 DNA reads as TGTGCCAGCAGCTTCGACGATACGCAGTATTTT. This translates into CASSFDDTQYF.

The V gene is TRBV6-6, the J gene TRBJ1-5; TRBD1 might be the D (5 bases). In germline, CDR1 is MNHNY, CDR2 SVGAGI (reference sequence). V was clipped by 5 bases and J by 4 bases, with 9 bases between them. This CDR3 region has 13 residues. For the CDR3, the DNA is TGTGCCAGCAGTATTGCAGGGAATCAGCCCCAGCATTTT. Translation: CASSIAGNQPQHF.

The CDR3 region has the DNA TGTGCCTCCAGAGGGGGCGGAACGAACTACGAGCAGTACTTC. It is translated as CASRGGGTNYEQYF. The V and J genes are TRBV25-1 and TRBJ2-7; TRBD1 aligns across 7 bases. The germline V gene has CDR1 MGHDK and CDR2 SYGVNS. The ends lost 11 bases at V and 3 bases at J; junction bases unmatched: 13. The CDR3 spans 14 residues.

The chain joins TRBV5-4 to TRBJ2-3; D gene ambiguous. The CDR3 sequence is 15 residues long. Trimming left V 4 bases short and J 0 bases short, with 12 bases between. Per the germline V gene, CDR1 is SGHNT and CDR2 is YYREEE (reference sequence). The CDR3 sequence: CASSKLAVSTDTQYF. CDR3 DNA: TGTGCCAGCAGCAAACTTGCGGTGAGCACAGATACGCAGTATTTT.

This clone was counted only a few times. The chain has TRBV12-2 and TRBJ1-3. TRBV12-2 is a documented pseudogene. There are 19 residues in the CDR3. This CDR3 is CASRLARPPGPRGGNTIYF. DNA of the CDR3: TGTGCAAGTCGCTTAGCCCGTCCCCCGGGACCGAGGGGAGGAAACACCATATATTTT.

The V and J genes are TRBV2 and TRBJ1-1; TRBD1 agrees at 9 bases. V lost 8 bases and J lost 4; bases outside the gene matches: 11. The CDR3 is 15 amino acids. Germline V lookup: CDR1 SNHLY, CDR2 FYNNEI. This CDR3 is CASFQPGQGSTEAFF. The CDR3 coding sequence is TGTGCCAGCTTTCAACCGGGACAGGGTTCCACTGAAGCTTTCTTT. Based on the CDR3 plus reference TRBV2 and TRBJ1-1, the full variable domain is EPEVTQTPSHQVTQMGQEVILRCVPISNHLYFYWYRQILGQKVEFLVSFYNNEISEKSEIFDDQFSVERPDGSNFTLKIRSTKLEDSAMYFCASFQPGQGSTEAFFGQGTRLTVV.

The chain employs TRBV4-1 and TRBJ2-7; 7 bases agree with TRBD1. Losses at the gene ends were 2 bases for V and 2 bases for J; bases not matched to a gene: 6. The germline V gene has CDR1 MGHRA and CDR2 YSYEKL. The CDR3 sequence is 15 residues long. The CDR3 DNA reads TGCGCCAGCAGCCAACATTGGGGGACAGCCTACGAGCAGTACTTC. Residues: CASSQHWGTAYEQYF.

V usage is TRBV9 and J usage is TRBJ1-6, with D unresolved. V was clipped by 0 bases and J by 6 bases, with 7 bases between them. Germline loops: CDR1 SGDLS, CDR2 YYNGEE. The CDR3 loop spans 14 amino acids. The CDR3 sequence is CASSVEGINSPLHF. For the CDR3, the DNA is TGTGCCAGCAGCGTAGAGGGAATTAATTCACCCCTCCACTTT.

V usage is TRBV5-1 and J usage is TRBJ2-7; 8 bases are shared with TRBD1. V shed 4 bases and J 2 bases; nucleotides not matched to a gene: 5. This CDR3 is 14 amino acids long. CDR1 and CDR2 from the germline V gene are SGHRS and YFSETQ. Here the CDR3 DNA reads TGCGCCAGCAGCGAAACAGGGGGTACCTACGAGCAGTACTTC. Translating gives CASSETGGTYEQYF.

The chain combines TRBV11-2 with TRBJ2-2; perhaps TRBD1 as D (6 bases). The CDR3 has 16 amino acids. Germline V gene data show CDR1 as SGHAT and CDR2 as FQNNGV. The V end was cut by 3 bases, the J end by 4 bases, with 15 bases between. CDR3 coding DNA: TGTGCCAGCAGCTTTCTCCGGGACACATCCACCGGGGAGCTGTTTTTT. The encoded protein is CASSFLRDTSTGELFF.

The DNA for the CDR3 is TGCGCCAGCAGCCAAGGTCAGCAGCCGGGACTAGCGAACCACGAGCAGTACTTC. It translates to CASSQGQQPGLANHEQYF. V gene TRBV4-1 combines with J gene TRBJ2-7, with 10 bases matching TRBD2. The CDR3 covers 18 residues. The V gene's germline CDR1 is MGHRA and CDR2 YSYEKL. The junction had 14 bases not matched to a gene; V was cut back by 1 base and J by 5 bases.